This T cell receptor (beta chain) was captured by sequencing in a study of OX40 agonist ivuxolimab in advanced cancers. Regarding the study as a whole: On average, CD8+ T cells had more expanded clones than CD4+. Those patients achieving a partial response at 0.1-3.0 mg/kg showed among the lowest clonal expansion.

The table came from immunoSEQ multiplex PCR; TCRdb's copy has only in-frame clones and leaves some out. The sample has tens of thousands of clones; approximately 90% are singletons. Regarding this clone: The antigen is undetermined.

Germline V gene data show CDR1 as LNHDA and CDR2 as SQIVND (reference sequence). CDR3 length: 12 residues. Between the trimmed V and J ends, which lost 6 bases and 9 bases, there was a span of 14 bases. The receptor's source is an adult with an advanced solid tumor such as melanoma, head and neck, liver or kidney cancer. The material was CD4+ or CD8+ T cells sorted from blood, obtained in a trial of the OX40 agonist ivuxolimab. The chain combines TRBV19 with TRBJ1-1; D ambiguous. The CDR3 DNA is TGTGCCAGTAGAAAGGGCGACGGGCAAGCTTTCTTT. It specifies CASRKGDGQAFF. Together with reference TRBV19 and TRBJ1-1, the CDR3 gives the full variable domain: DGGITQSPKYLFRKEGQNVTLSCEQNLNHDAMYWYRQDPGQGLRLIYYSQIVNDFQKGDIAEGYSVSREKKESFPLTVTSAQKNPTAFYLCASRKGDGQAFFGQGTRLTVV.